These 27 T cell receptor beta chains came from one sample sequenced in a study of CD8 T cells in Susac syndrome. The authors reverse transcribed roughly 0.5 to 1 ug RNA with random hexamers. TCRdb independently ran MiXCR on the immunoSEQ multiplex PCR reads; one entry per CDR3 protein. Among fewer than 250,000 distinct CDR3 sequences listed, 80% to 95% were seen once. Specimen: CD8+ T cells from PBMCs. These receptors were collected from a human donor with multiple sclerosis.

This sequence joins TRBV10-2 and TRBJ2-1; D is perhaps TRBD1 (7 bases). The CDR3 has 15 amino acids. Per germline, CDR1 WSHSY and CDR2 SAAADI. The ends were cut back, 3 bases at V and 3 bases at J, with 12 bases in the middle. This chain's CDR3 is CASSDGGGRYNEQFF. The CDR3 DNA follows: TGCGCCAGCAGTGATGGAGGGGGCCGCTACAATGAGCAGTTCTTC.

The chain has TRBV12-3 or TRBV12-4 and TRBJ2-7; a weak D match, TRBD1 (5 bases). CDR3 length equals 14 residues. V was pared by 5 bases and J by 6 bases, with 17 bases between. For the CDR3, the DNA is TGTGCCAGCAGTCAGAGTGGGGCAAGGGGCGAGCAGTACTTC. This translates into CASSQSGARGEQYF.

This chain connects TRBV7-9 to TRBJ2-5, with a weak D call TRBD1 (6 bases). Germline CDR1 and CDR2: SEHNR and FQNEAQ (reference sequence). Between the trimmed V and J ends, which lost 8 bases and 5 bases, there was a span of 15 bases. This CDR3 contains 13 residues. CDR3 loop: CASRGGVGETQYF. The CDR3 bases are TGTGCCAGCCGAGGGGGAGTCGGGGAGACCCAGTACTTC.

This sequence joins TRBV27 and TRBJ2-7; 7 bases fit TRBD1. V trimming: 0 bases; J trimming: 4 bases; junction bases outside the gene matches: 3. CDR1 is MNHEY and CDR2 is SMNVEV in the germline V gene (reference sequence). This CDR3 contains 14 residues. Here the CDR3 reads CASSLSLQGYEQYF. DNA for the CDR3: TGTGCCAGCAGTTTATCGCTACAGGGGTACGAGCAGTACTTC.

The chain joins TRBV5-1 to TRBJ2-7; weak D call: TRBD1 (5 bases). The V and J ends lost 0 bases and 4 bases respectively, with 11 bases between them. The germline CDR1 and CDR2 sequences are SGHRS and YFSETQ. The CDR3 consists of 14 residues. CDR3 nucleotide sequence: TGCGCCAGCAGCTTGGATGACAGCGAATACGAGCAGTACTTC. Translated: CASSLDDSEYEQYF.

A few counts support this clonotype. One end of the junction varies from germline; a read error may be responsible. This chain connects TRBV4-2 to TRBJ1-2, with 8 bases lining up with TRBD1. CDR1 and CDR2 (germline): LGHNA, YNFKEQ. The CDR3 is made up of 15 amino acids. In DNA, the CDR3 is TGTGCCAGCAGCCAAGATTCGACAGGGGTTGAGGGCTACACTTTC. Translating gives CASSQDSTGVEGYTF.

This sequence joins TRBV7-9 and TRBJ2-7; D is uncertain. The V end lost 0 bases, the J end lost 2 bases, and 8 bases lay between the germline ends. The germline CDR1 and CDR2 sequences are SEHNR and FQNEAQ (reference sequence). CDR3 size: 14 residues. The CDR3, as DNA: TGTGCCAGCAGCTTAGCGGGCAGCCCCTACGAGCAGTACTTC. It yields the protein CASSLAGSPYEQYF. The full variable domain, in which reference TRBV7-9 and TRBJ2-7 provide the parts outside the CDR3, is DTGVSQNPRHKITKRGQNVTFRCDPISEHNRLYWYRQTLGQGPEFLTYFQNEAQLEKSRLLSDRFSAERPKGSFSTLEIQRTEQGDSAMYLCASSLAGSPYEQYFGPGTRLTVT.

This clonotype has only one observation. V is TRBV6-4 and J is TRBJ2-3, with D unclear. The CDR3 loop spans 13 amino acids. With 6 bases removed from V and 5 bases from J, the gap between germline ends came to 12 bases. Germline lookup yields CDR1 MRHNA and CDR2 SNTAGT. This CDR3 is CASSLVLGDTQYF. CDR3 DNA: TGTGCCAGCAGCCTCGTTCTAGGAGATACGCAGTATTTT.

V is TRBV3-1 and J is TRBJ2-3; the match to TRBD2 covers 10 bases. Germline CDR1 is LGHDT and CDR2 is YNNKEL (reference sequence). The CDR3 extends over 16 amino acids. Trimming at V came to 4 bases and at J to 2 bases, leaving 6 bases not matched to a gene. In DNA, the CDR3 is TGTGCCAGCAGCCCTACCGGGACTAGCGCCACAGATACGCAGTATTTT. It specifies CASSPTGTSATDTQYF.

This chain joins TRBV13 and TRBJ2-3; either TRBD1 or TRBD2 may supply D (6 bases each). V lost 5 bases and J lost 6, with 21 bases in between. This CDR3 has 16 residues. The germline V gene encodes CDR1 PRHDT and CDR2 FYEKMQ (reference sequence). CDR3 DNA sequence: TGTGCCAGCAGCCCTACTTCACAGGGAGGTTGGGATACGCAGTATTTT. Protein sequence: CASSPTSQGGWDTQYF.

This sequence joins TRBV28 and TRBJ1-1, with D unclear. Trimming left V 6 bases short and J 7 bases short, with 15 bases between. This CDR3 is 13 amino acids long. Germline CDR1 and CDR2: MDHEN and SYDVKM. The CDR3 DNA sequence: TGTGCCAGCAGCTTTGGGGAGGCCGATGAAGCTTTCTTT. Its translation is CASSFGEADEAFF.

This chain joins TRBV13 and TRBJ2-4, with D possibly being TRBD2 (5 bases). Germline-derived CDR1 and CDR2 are PRHDT and FYEKMQ (reference sequence). Trimming removed 8 bases from V and 0 bases from J, with 11 bases in between. This CDR3 has 14 residues. The CDR3 reads CASSRGIAKNIQYF. As DNA, the CDR3 is TGTGCCAGCTCCCGGGGAATAGCCAAAAACATTCAGTACTTC.

In its sample, this clonotype was seen once. The rearrangement uses TRBV4-3 and TRBJ2-3, with D unclear. The germline CDR1 and CDR2 sequences are LGHNA and YSLEER. V was clipped by 0 bases and J by 4 bases, with 8 bases between them. CDR3 size: 14 residues. CDR3 DNA: TGCGCCAGCAGCCAAGATTTTGGATCAGATACGCAGTATTTT. It codes for CASSQDFGSDTQYF.

The chain uses TRBV18 and TRBJ2-1; the match to TRBD2 covers 9 bases. The V gene's germline CDR1 is KGHSH and CDR2 LQKENI. The CDR3 is 17 amino acids. Unmatched junction bases numbered 9, after V lost 3 bases and J lost 3 bases. CDR3 sequence reads: CASSPPSGTGYYNEQFF. Here the CDR3 DNA reads TGTGCCAGCTCACCCCCTAGCGGGACGGGATACTACAATGAGCAGTTCTTC.

The chain employs TRBV10-3 and TRBJ2-2; D call uncertain. Germline CDR1 is ENHRY and CDR2 is SYGVKD. The CDR3 covers 14 residues. Trimming shortened V by 8 bases and J by 0 bases, and 10 bases separated the two germline ends. The CDR3 reads CAIHRASNTGELFF. The CDR3, as DNA: TGTGCCATCCATCGCGCCTCGAACACCGGGGAGCTGTTTTTT.

The rearrangement links TRBV7-8 to TRBJ2-3; unclear D gene. Trimming removed 2 bases at V and 0 bases at J, with 9 bases between. CDR1 and CDR2 from the germline V gene are SGHVS and FQNEAQ. This CDR3 comprises 15 residues. The CDR3 DNA reads as TGTGCCAGCAGCTTACCGGCAATTAGCACAGATACGCAGTATTTT. Amino acids: CASSLPAISTDTQYF.

The chain is built from TRBV27 and TRBJ1-1, with D possibly matching TRBD1 (6 bases). Germline lookup yields CDR1 MNHEY and CDR2 SMNVEV (reference sequence). The CDR3 extends over 16 amino acids. Trimming removed 5 bases from V and 0 bases from J, with 16 bases in between. CDR3 sequence reads: CASSPVGGQMNTEAFF. In DNA, the CDR3 is TGTGCCAGCAGTCCCGTAGGGGGGCAAATGAACACTGAAGCTTTCTTT.

V usage is TRBV19 and J usage is TRBJ1-4, with a tentative D call TRBD1 (6 bases). Germline CDR1 LNHDA, CDR2 SQIVND (reference sequence). The CDR3 loop spans 16 amino acids. V was cut by 2 bases and J by 6 bases, with 16 bases left in between. The CDR3 loop is CASSIPEQGPDEKLFF. The DNA for the CDR3 is TGTGCCAGTAGTATACCCGAACAGGGTCCGGATGAAAAACTGTTTTTT.

The chain has TRBV4-3 and TRBJ2-1; D is uncertain. Germline V gene sequence: CDR1 LGHNA, CDR2 YSLEER. V dropped 0 bases and J dropped 8 bases, with 11 bases sitting between them. The length of the CDR3 is 14 residues. The CDR3 DNA reads as TGCGCCAGCAGCCAAGATTTGACCCCCGATGAGCAGTTCTTC. Translated, it gives CASSQDLTPDEQFF.

The chain uses TRBV5-5 and TRBJ2-7, with TRBD1 matching over 9 bases. Trimming took 3 bases from V and 1 from J; bases not matched to a gene: 11. The CDR3 totals 17 residues. CDR1 SGHKS and CDR2 YYEKEE come from the germline V gene (reference sequence). CDR3: CASSSGTGRLLSYEQYF. CDR3 nucleotide sequence: TGTGCCAGCAGCTCCGGGACAGGGCGCTTACTATCCTACGAGCAGTACTTC.

The chain uses TRBV3-1 and TRBJ2-3; 9 positions agree with TRBD2. The CDR3 loop spans 14 amino acids. Germline values: CDR1 LGHDT, CDR2 YNNKEL (reference sequence). The V and J ends lost 8 bases and 8 bases, in that order; junction bases with no gene match: 11. The CDR3 is CASQASGAPSTQYF. Here the CDR3 DNA reads TGTGCCAGCCAGGCTAGCGGGGCGCCGTCTACGCAGTATTTT.

The chain is built from TRBV6-6 and TRBJ2-7; possibly TRBD2 for D (7 bases). Trimming stripped 2 bases from V and 6 bases from J, with 17 bases between. CDR1 MNHNY and CDR2 SVGAGI come from the germline V gene (reference sequence). There are 15 residues in the CDR3. The CDR3 region is CASSYAGGGALEQYF. The CDR3 nucleotides are TGTGCCAGCAGTTACGCCGGAGGGGGGGCGCTCGAGCAGTACTTC.

The genes are TRBV7-9 and TRBJ2-7, with 8 bases fitting TRBD1. This CDR3 is 16 amino acids long. Germline-derived CDR1 and CDR2 are SEHNR and FQNEAQ (reference sequence). V lost 5 bases to trimming and J lost 3 bases; unmatched junction nucleotides: 12. CDR3 sequence: CASSPQRGQAIYEQYF. CDR3 nucleotide sequence: TGTGCCAGCAGCCCCCAGAGGGGACAGGCCATCTACGAGCAGTACTTC. Looking up the rest from reference TRBV7-9 and TRBJ2-7 gives the full variable domain: DTGVSQNPRHKITKRGQNVTFRCDPISEHNRLYWYRQTLGQGPEFLTYFQNEAQLEKSRLLSDRFSAERPKGSFSTLEIQRTEQGDSAMYLCASSPQRGQAIYEQYFGPGTRLTVT.

The chain combines TRBV7-9 with TRBJ2-1; TRBD2 agrees at 10 bases. V shed 5 bases and J 10 bases; nucleotides not matched to a gene: 17. This CDR3 spans 17 amino acids. Germline loops: CDR1 SEHNR, CDR2 FQNEAQ (reference sequence). CDR3: CASSQTWRLAGEREQFF. Written as DNA, the CDR3 is TGTGCCAGCAGCCAAACATGGCGGCTAGCGGGAGAAAGGGAGCAGTTCTTC.

There are a few counts of this clonotype. The chain employs TRBV3-1 and TRBJ2-7, with 7 bases fitting TRBD2. The CDR3 loop spans 15 amino acids. The V segment lost 3 bases and the J segment 6 bases; nucleotides outside the gene matches: 11. Per the germline V gene, CDR1 is LGHDT and CDR2 is YNNKEL (reference sequence). This CDR3 reads CASSHPSGWGVEQYF. For the CDR3, the DNA is TGTGCCAGCAGCCATCCTAGCGGCTGGGGAGTCGAGCAGTACTTC.

This sequence joins TRBV21-1 and TRBJ2-5; the DNA was not compared with TRBD1, the D call given in the table. TRBV21-1 is a recognized pseudogene. CDR3 size: 17 residues. The CDR3 nucleotides read TGTGCCAGCAGCAAAGATTGCGTGAGACAGTTGGGGGAGACCCAGTACTTC. Translating gives CASSKDCVRQLGETQYF.

The V and J genes are TRBV13 and TRBJ1-1; 7 nucleotides line up with TRBD1. Germline V gene sequence: CDR1 PRHDT, CDR2 FYEKMQ (reference sequence). The V segment lost 5 bases and the J segment 0 bases; nucleotides outside the gene matches: 15. The CDR3 length is 18 residues. CDR3 in DNA: TGTGCCAGCAGCCTCACAGGGGAGCGAAGTCTTCTGAACACTGAAGCTTTCTTT. Protein sequence: CASSLTGERSLLNTEAFF.